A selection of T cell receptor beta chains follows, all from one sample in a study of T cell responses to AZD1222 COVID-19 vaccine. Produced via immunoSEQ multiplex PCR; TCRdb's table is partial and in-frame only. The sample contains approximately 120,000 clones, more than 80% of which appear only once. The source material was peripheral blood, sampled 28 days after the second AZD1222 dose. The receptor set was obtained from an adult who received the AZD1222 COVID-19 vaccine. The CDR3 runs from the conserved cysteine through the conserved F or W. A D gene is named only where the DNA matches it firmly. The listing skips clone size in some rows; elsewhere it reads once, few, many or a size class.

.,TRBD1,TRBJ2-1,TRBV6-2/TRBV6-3,CASRYGTGWYEQFF,TGTGCCAGCAGGTACGGGACAGGGTGGTATGAGCAGTTCTTC
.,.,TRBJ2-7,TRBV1,CTSSQARVHEQYF,TGCACCAGCAGCCAAGCTAGGGTGCACGAGCAGTACTTC
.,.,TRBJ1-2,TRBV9,CASSVEQGNYGYTF,TGTGCCAGCAGCGTAGAACAGGGCAACTATGGCTACACCTTC
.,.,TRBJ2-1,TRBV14,CASSQYLTNEQFF,TGTGCCAGCAGCCAATACCTAACCAATGAGCAGTTCTTC
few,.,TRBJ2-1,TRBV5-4,CASSLIGGVEQFF,TGTGCCAGCAGCTTGATTGGGGGAGTGGAGCAGTTCTTC
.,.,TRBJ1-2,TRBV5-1,CASGSGVAVYGYTF,TGCGCCAGCGGTTCAGGGGTGGCGGTCTATGGCTACACCTTC
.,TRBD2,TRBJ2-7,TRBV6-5,CASSPLGGLIYEQYF,TGTGCCAGCAGTCCCTTGGGGGGGTTAATCTACGAGCAGTACTTC
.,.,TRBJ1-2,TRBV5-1,CASRAGTNYGYTF,TGCGCCAGCAGGGCAGGGACTAACTATGGCTACACCTTC
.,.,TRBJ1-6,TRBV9,CASSVVPNRDASPLHF,TGTGCCAGCAGCGTAGTGCCGAACAGGGATGCTTCACCCCTCCACTTT
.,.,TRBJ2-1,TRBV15,CATSRARIMNEQFF,TGTGCCACCAGCAGAGCCAGGATCATGAATGAGCAGTTCTTC
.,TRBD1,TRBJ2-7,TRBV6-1,CASSELTGQGHEQYF,TGTGCCAGCAGTGAACTAACCGGACAGGGCCACGAGCAGTACTTC
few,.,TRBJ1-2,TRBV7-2,CASSLVFGGAYGYTF,TGTGCCAGCAGCTTAGTCTTCGGGGGAGCCTATGGCTACACCTTC
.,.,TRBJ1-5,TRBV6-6,CASSYPTGTLNQPQHF,TGTGCCAGCAGTTACCCGACCGGGACACTGAATCAGCCCCAGCATTTT
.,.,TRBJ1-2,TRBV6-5,CASSLDGNYGYTF,TGTGCCAGCAGTTTGGACGGTAACTATGGCTACACCTTC
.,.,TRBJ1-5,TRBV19,CASNSATYSNQPQHF,TGTGCCAGTAATTCGGCGACCTATAGCAATCAGCCCCAGCATTTT
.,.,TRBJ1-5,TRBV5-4,CASSLGGGRDQPQHF,TGTGCCAGCAGCTTGGGCGGGGGGCGAGATCAGCCCCAGCATTTT
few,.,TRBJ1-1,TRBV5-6,CASSPRTPVTEAFF,TGTGCCAGCAGCCCCCGGACCCCGGTCACTGAAGCTTTCTTT
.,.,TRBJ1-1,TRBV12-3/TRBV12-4,CASRPNRVAEAFF,TGTGCCAGCAGGCCAAACAGGGTCGCTGAAGCTTTCTTT
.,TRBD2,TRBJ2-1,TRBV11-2,CASSLVGGANNEQFF,TGTGCCAGCAGCTTAGTCGGGGGGGCAAACAATGAGCAGTTCTTC
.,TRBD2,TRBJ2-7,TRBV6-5,CASSYQAGATSHEQYF,TGTGCCAGCAGTTACCAAGCGGGGGCCACCTCCCACGAGCAGTACTTC
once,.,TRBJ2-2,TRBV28,CASRPGQFTGELFF,TGTGCCAGCAGACCAGGACAGTTTACCGGGGAGCTGTTTTTT
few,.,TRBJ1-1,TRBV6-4,CASRGTLNTEAFF,TGTGCCAGCAGGGGGACATTGAACACTGAAGCTTTCTTT
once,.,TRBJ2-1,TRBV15,CATSRDRGDNEQFF,TGTGCCACCAGCAGAGATAGGGGGGACAATGAGCAGTTCTTC
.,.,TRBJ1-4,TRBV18,CASSPRGTGEKLFF,TGTGCCAGCTCACCCAGGGGAACGGGAGAAAAACTGTTTTTT
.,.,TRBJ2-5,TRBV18,CASSPGQETQYF,TGTGCCAGCTCACCGGGCCAAGAGACCCAGTACTTC
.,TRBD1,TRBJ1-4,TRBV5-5,CASTDWKGQGPEKLFF,TGTGCCAGCACCGATTGGAAGGGACAGGGGCCCGAAAAACTGTTTTTT
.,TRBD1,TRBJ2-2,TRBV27,CASNLPDRGDTGELFF,TGTGCCAGCAATCTACCCGACAGGGGTGACACCGGGGAGCTGTTTTTT
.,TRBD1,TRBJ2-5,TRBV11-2,CASSLVGAGTGLETQYF,TGTGCCAGCAGCTTAGTAGGGGCCGGGACAGGGTTAGAGACCCAGTACTTC
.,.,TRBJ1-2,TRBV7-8,CASSFFPGQYGYTF,TGTGCCAGCAGCTTTTTTCCGGGCCAGTATGGCTACACCTTC
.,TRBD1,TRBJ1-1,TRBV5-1,CASSYPTGPGTEAFF,TGCGCCAGCAGCTATCCGACAGGGCCTGGCACTGAAGCTTTCTTT
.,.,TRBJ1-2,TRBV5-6,CASSFIGADYGYTF,TGTGCCAGCAGCTTTATCGGGGCTGACTATGGCTACACCTTC
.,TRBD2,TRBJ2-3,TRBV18,CASSPLFPSGGADTQYF,TGTGCCAGCTCACCACTTTTCCCTAGCGGGGGGGCAGATACGCAGTATTTT
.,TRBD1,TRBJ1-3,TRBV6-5,CASSRQGSSGNTIYF,TGTGCCAGCAGTCGACAGGGAAGCTCTGGAAACACCATATATTTT
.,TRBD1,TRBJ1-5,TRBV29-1,CSVRDRNQPQHF,TGCAGCGTCCGGGACAGGAATCAGCCCCAGCATTTT
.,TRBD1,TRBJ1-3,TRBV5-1,CASSYTGGLRGNTIYF,TGCGCCAGCAGCTACACAGGGGGGCTTCGAGGAAACACCATATATTTT
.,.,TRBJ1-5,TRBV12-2,CASRLARGTDQPQHF,TGTGCAAGTCGCTTAGCGCGGGGTACAGATCAGCCCCAGCATTTT
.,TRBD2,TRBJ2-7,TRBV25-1,CASSSLAGAYEQYF,TGTGCCAGCAGTTCGCTAGCGGGTGCCTACGAGCAGTACTTC
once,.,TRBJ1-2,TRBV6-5,CASGTELYGYTF,TGTGCCAGCGGAACAGAACTCTATGGCTACACCTTC
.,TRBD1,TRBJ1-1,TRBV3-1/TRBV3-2,CASSQGQGAEAFF,TGTGCCAGCAGCCAAGGTCAGGGGGCTGAAGCTTTCTTT
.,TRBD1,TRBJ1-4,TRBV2,CASSPDRGRKLFF,TGTGCCAGCAGCCCGGACAGGGGGCGAAAACTGTTTTTT
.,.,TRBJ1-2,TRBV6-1,CASSEPTTGFYYGYTF,TGTGCCAGCAGTGAACCTACGACAGGATTTTACTATGGCTACACCTTC
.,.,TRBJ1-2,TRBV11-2,CASSLDWQGNYGYTF,TGTGCCAGCAGCTTAGATTGGCAGGGCAACTATGGCTACACCTTC
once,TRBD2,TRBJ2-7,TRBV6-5,CASSYSSLAGAYEQYF,TGTGCCAGCAGTTACTCGAGTCTAGCGGGGGCCTACGAGCAGTACTTC
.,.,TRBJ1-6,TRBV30,CAWSVGLGDNSPLHF,TGTGCCTGGAGTGTAGGGTTGGGGGATAATTCACCCCTCCACTTT
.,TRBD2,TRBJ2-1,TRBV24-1,CATSDPAGGRVDEQFF,TGTGCCACCAGTGACCCCGCGGGGGGCAGGGTAGATGAGCAGTTCTTC
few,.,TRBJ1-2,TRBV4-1,CASSQDLGHGYTF,TGCGCCAGCAGCCAAGATCTGGGTCATGGCTACACCTTC
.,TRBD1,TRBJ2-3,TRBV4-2,CASSRTQGASTDTQYF,TGTGCCAGCAGCCGAACACAGGGGGCTAGCACAGATACGCAGTATTTT
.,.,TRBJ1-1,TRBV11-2,CASNRVGTEAFF,TGTGCCAGCAACAGGGTAGGCACTGAAGCTTTCTTT
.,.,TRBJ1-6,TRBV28,CASSLPGFGYNSPLHF,TGTGCCAGCAGTTTACCAGGGTTCGGATATAATTCACCCCTCCACTTT
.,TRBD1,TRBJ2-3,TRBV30,CAWSDRGRRGDTQYF,TGTGCCTGGAGTGACAGGGGACGCCGGGGAGATACGCAGTATTTT
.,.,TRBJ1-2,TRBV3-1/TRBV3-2,CASSQTGYYGYTF,TGTGCCAGCAGCCAAACCGGTTACTATGGCTACACCTTC
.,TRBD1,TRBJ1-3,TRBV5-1,CASSLGQGADTIYF,TGCGCCAGCAGCTTGGGACAGGGGGCTGACACCATATATTTT
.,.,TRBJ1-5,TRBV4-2,CASSPGGENQPQHF,TGTGCCAGCAGCCCGGGAGGCGAGAATCAGCCCCAGCATTTT
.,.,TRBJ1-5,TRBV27,CASSTSWTLRDQPQHF,TGTGCCAGCAGTACCTCCTGGACCCTGAGGGATCAGCCCCAGCATTTT
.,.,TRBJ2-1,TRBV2,CASRYRNEQFF,TGTGCCAGCAGGTACAGGAATGAGCAGTTCTTC